The clone carrying this T cell receptor beta chain came up many times. What it recognizes is unknown. Trimming removed 3 bases from V and 5 bases from J, with 5 bases in between. This CDR3 has 12 amino acids. Looked up from germline, CDR1 is DFQATT and CDR2 is SNEGSKA (reference sequence). In TCRdb, the 5' RACE reads were re-called with MiXCR into one record per CDR3 protein. Counted here are 300,000 to 350,000 distinct CDR3 sequences, roughly an eighth occurring once; the ten biggest clones make up 22%. This sample was taken from a study of T-cell memory formation after mild COVID-19. Points from the study as a whole: The main location of contracting CD4+ clones was CM and EM, and that of contracting CD8+ clones was EMRA.

This chain links TRBV20-1 with TRBJ1-6, with D tentatively TRBD1 (5 bases). The specimen sequenced was PBMCs or a T cell subset sorted from them (not recorded which). The TCR sequence derives from a man aged 18 to 30 who had mild COVID-19 (a few samples of this study predate the infection). Cell type and time point are not known. The CDR3 spells CSARGDNSPLHF. For the CDR3, the DNA is TGCAGTGCTAGGGGGGATAATTCACCCCTCCACTTT.